This T cell receptor beta chain was recovered during a study of blood T cell repertoires in COVID-19. Study overall: There were acute and convalescent COVID-19 samples, and they came from the United States, Italy and Spain.

Trimming at V came to 7 bases and at J to 4 bases, leaving 3 bases not matched to a gene. Germline CDR1 reads SQVTM; CDR2 reads ANQGSEA. The CDR3 spans 13 residues. This clone was seen a handful of times. Original handling: Amplification with reference gene primers provided the estimates of nucleated cell counts. Profiling relied on immunoSEQ multiplex PCR, and the TCRdb table lists in-frame clones only, not all of them. The D gene and trimming were derived from the DNA, and the V and J assignments and clone size from that table. Of 250,000 or so clones in the sample, 70% to 90% were seen once. The specimen sequenced was peripheral blood. This sequence joins TRBV29-1 and TRBJ2-1; 11 nucleotides match TRBD2. This clonotype was sampled from a man aged 25-45 years with COVID-19, enrolled during active disease. As DNA, the CDR3 is TGCAGCGCCGGACTAGCGGGTTACAATGAGCAGTTCTTC. Its translation: CSAGLAGYNEQFF.